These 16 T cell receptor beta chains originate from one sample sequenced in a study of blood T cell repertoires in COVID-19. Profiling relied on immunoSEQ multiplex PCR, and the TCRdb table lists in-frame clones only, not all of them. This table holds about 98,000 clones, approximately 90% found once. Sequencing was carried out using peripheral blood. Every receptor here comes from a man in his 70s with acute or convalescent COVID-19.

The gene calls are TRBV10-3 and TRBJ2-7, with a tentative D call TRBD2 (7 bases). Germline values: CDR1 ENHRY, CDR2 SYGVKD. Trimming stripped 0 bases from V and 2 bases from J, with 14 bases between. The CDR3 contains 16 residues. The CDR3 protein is CAISESDAGAAYEQYF. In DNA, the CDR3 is TGTGCCATCAGTGAGTCGGACGCGGGGGCTGCCTACGAGCAGTACTTC.

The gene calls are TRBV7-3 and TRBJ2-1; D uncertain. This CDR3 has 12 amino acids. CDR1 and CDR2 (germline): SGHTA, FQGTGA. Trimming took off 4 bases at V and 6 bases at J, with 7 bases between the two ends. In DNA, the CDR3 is TGTGCCAGCAGCTCCGACTCCAATGAGCAGTTCTTC. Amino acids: CASSSDSNEQFF. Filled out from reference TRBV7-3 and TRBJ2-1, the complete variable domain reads GAGVSQTPSNKVTEKGKYVELRCDPISGHTALYWYRQSLGQGPEFLIYFQGTGAADDSGLPNDRFFAVRPEGSVSTLKIQRTERGDSAVYLCASSSDSNEQFFGPGTRLTVL.

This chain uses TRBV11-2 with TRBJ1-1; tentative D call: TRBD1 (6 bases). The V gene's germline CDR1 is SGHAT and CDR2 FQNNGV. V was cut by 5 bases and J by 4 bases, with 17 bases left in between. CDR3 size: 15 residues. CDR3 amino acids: CASSNYRDRLTEAFF. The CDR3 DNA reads TGTGCCAGCAGCAATTACAGGGACCGGCTCACTGAAGCTTTCTTT.

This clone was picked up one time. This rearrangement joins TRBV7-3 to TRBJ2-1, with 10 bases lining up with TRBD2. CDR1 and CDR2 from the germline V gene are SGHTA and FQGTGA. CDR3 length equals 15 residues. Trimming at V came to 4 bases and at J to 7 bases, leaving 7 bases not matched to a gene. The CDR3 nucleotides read TGTGCCAGCAGCTCGAGCGGGGGGGCCAGGAATGAGCAGTTCTTC. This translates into CASSSSGGARNEQFF.

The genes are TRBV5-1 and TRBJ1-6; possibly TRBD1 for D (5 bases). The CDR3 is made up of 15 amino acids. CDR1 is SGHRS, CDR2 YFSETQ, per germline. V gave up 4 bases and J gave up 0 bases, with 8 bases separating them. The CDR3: CASSGASSYNSPLHF. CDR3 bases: TGCGCCAGCAGCGGGGCGAGCTCCTATAATTCACCCCTCCACTTT.

CDR3 sequence reads: CASSPSQGATNYGYTF. The CDR3, as DNA: TGTGCCAGCTCACCGAGCCAGGGGGCGACTAACTATGGCTACACCTTC. This rearrangement joins TRBV18 to TRBJ1-2; TRBD1 matches 8 bases. Germline V CDR1 and CDR2: KGHSH, LQKENI. This CDR3 spans 16 amino acids. V shed 3 bases, J shed 0 bases, and the junction held 6 bases outside the gene matches.

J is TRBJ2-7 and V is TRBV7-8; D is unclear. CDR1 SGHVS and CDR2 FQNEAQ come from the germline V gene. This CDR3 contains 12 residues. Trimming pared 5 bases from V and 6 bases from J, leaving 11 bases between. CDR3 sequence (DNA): TGTGCCAGCAGCCCTAGTTCTGCCGAGCAGTACTTC. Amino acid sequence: CASSPSSAEQYF.

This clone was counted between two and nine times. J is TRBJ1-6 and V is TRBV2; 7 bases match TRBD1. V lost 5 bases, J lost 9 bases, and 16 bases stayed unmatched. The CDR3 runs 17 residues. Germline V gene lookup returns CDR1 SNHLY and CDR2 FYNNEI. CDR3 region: CASSPTQRGRVGSPLHF. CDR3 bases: TGTGCCAGCAGTCCCACGCAAAGGGGGCGAGTCGGTTCACCCCTCCACTTT. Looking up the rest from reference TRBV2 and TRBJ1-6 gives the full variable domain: EPEVTQTPSHQVTQMGQEVILRCVPISNHLYFYWYRQILGQKVEFLVSFYNNEISEKSEIFDDQFSVERPDGSNFTLKIRSTKLEDSAMYFCASSPTQRGRVGSPLHFGNGTRLTVT.

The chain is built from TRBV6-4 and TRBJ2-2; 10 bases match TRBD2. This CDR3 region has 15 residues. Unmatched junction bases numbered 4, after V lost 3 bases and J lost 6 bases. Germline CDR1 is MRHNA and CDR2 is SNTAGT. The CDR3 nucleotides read TGTGCCAGCAGTGAGGCTAGCGGGGGCCCCGGGGAGCTGTTTTTT. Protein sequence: CASSEASGGPGELFF.

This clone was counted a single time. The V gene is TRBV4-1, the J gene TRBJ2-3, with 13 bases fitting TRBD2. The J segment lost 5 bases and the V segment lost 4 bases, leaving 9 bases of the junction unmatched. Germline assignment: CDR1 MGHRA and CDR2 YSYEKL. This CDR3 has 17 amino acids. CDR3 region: CASSPLGLAGELDTQYF. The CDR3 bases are TGCGCCAGCAGCCCACTCGGACTAGCGGGGGAATTAGATACGCAGTATTTT.

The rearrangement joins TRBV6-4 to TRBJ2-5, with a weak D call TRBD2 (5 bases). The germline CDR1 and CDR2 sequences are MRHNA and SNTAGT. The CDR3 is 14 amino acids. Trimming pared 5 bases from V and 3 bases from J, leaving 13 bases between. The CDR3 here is CASSRHLGEETQYF. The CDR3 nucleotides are TGTGCCAGCAGTCGACATCTCGGGGAAGAGACCCAGTACTTC.

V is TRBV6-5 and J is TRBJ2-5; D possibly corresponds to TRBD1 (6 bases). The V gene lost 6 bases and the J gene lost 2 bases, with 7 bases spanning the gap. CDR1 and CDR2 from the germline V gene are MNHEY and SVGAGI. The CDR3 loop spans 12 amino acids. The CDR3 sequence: CASRQGQETQYF. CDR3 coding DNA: TGTGCCAGCAGACAGGGACAAGAGACCCAGTACTTC.

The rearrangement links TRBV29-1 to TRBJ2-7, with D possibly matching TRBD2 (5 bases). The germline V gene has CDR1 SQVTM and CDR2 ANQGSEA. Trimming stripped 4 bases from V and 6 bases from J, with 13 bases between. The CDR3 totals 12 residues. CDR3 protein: CSVAHPSGEQYV. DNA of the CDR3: TGCAGCGTTGCCCACCCCAGCGGCGAGCAGTACGTC.

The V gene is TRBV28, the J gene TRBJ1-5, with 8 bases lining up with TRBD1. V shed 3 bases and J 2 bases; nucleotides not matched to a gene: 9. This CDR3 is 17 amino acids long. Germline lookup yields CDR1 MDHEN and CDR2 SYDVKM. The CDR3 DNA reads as TGTGCCAGCAGTTTCCCAACTTACAGGGGGGGCAATCAGCCCCAGCATTTT. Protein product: CASSFPTYRGGNQPQHF.

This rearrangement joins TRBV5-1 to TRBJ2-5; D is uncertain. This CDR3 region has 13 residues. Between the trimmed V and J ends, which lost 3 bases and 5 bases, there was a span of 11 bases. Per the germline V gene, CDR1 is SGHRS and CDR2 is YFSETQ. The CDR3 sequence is CASSYRWAETQYF. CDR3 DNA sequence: TGCGCCAGCAGCTACCGGTGGGCGGAGACCCAGTACTTC.

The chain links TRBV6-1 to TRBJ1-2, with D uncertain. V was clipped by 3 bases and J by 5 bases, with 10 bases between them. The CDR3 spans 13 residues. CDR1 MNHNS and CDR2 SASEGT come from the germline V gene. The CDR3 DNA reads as TGTGCCAGCAGTGACCCCGGCGGTTATGGCTACACCTTC. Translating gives CASSDPGGYGYTF.